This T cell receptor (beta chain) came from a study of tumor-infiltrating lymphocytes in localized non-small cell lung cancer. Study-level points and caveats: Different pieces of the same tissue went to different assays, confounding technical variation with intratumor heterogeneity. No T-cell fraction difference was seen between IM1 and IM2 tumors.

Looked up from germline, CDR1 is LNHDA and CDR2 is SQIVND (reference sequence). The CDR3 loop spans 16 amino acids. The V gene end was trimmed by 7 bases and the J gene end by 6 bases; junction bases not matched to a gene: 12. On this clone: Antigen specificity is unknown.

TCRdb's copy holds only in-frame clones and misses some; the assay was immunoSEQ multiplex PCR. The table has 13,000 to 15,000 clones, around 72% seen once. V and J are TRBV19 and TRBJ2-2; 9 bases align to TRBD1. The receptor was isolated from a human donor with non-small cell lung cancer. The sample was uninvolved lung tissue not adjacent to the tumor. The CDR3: CASTPGDRARAGELFF. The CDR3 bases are TGTGCCAGTACTCCCGGGGACAGGGCGAGGGCCGGGGAGCTGTTTTTT.